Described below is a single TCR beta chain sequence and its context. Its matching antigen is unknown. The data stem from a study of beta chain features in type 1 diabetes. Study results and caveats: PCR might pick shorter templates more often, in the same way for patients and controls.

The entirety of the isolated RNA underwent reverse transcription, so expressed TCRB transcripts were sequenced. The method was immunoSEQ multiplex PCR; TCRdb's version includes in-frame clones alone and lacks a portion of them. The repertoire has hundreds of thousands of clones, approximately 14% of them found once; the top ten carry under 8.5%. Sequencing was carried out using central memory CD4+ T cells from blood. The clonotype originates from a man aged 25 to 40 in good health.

CDR3 in amino acids: CASRSRSYNEQFF. CDR3 coding DNA: TGTGCCAGCAGATCTCGGAGCTACAATGAGCAGTTCTTC. The chain links TRBV7-3 to TRBJ2-1; no definite D call. V was clipped by 6 bases and J by 3 bases, with 9 bases between them. Germline CDR1 and CDR2: SGHTA and FQGTGA. CDR3 length: 13 amino acids.